This T cell receptor beta chain was captured in a study of OX40 agonist ivuxolimab in advanced cancers. Across the study: Dose-escalation cases comprised hepatocellular carcinoma, melanoma, renal cell or head and neck cancer. Averaging about 60 years in age, with a range of roughly 23 to 80, the cohort was approximately 83% male. Points from the study as a whole: Relative to CD4+ cells, CD8+ T cells on average had more expanded clones. At 0.1 to 3.0 mg/kg and by week 6, clonal expansion occurred in CD4+ and CD8+ blood T cells.

Using immunoSEQ multiplex PCR, the repertoire was profiled, and TCRdb retains in-frame clones only, with some absent. The data hold around 62,000 clones, with roughly 84% observed a single time. About this clone: The antigen remains undetermined.

This TCR was sampled from an adult with an advanced solid tumor such as melanoma, head and neck, liver or kidney cancer. The material sequenced was CD4+ or CD8+ T cells sorted from blood, taken in a trial of the OX40 agonist ivuxolimab.

This chain's CDR3 is CASSLRVGRVNEQFF. DNA of the CDR3: TGTGCCAGCAGTTTAAGGGTGGGCAGGGTAAATGAGCAGTTCTTC. V and J are TRBV27 and TRBJ2-1, with D perhaps TRBD1 (5 bases). The germline V and J ends were trimmed by 2 bases and 7 bases, with 15 bases remaining between them. The CDR3 consists of 15 residues. Germline values: CDR1 MNHEY, CDR2 SMNVEV (reference sequence).